The T cell receptor beta chain described here comes from a study of blood T cells in healthy people across ages. Whole-study results and caveats: Long-lived and aged donors differed, with more naive CD4+ cells and higher diversity in the long-lived. With unsorted PBMCs, a conclusive comparison of naive versus antigen-experienced cells was not possible. The authors considered diversity estimates from one million T cells to be underestimates.

Samples had at least 7 million PBMCs isolated from them. The use of a sample-barcoded 5' primer and a J-beta primer mix characterized a second PCR of about 7 to 12 cycles. TCRdb reprocessed the 5' RACE reads with MiXCR, giving one entry per CDR3 protein. The sample shows roughly 1,700,000 distinct CDR3 sequences, 28% of them seen only once. As concerns this clonotype: Its antigen remains unidentified.

Sequenced material: blood. The TCR sequence derives from a woman in her 30s in good health.

DNA of the CDR3: TGTGCCAGCAGCGAGATGGGACAGGGCTACACCATATATTTT. As protein: CASSEMGQGYTIYF. J is TRBJ1-3 and V is TRBV9, with TRBD1 matching over 9 bases. The CDR3 runs to 14 residues. V was pared by 3 bases and J by 8 bases, with 6 bases of the junction left unmatched. Germline V gene sequence: CDR1 SGDLS, CDR2 YYNGEE.